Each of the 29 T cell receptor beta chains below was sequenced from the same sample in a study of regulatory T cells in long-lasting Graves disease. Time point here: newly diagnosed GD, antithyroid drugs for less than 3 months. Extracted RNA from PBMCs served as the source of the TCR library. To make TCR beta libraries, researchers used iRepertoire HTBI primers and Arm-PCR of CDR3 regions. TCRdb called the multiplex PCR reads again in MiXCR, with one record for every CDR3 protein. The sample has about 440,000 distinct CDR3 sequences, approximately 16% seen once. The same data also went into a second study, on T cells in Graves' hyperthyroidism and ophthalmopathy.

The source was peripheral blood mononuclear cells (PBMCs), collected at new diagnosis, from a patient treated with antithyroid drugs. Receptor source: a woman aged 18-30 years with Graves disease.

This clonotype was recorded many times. The CDR3 protein is CASSSSGTSGSTYEQYF. CDR3 sequence (DNA): TGTGCCAGCAGTTCGTCCGGGACTAGCGGGAGCACCTACGAGCAGTACTTC. The genes are TRBV12-3 or TRBV12-4 and TRBJ2-7; 14 bases match TRBD2. J gave up 2 bases and V 4 bases, and 7 bases lay outside the gene matches. This CDR3 has 17 residues.

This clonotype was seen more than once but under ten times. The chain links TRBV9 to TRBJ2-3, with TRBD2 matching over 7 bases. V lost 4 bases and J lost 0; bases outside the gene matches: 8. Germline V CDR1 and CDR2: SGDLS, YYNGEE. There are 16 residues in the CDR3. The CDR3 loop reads CASSPASGVSTDTQYF. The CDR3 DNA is TGTGCCAGCAGCCCGGCTAGCGGAGTTAGCACAGATACGCAGTATTTT.

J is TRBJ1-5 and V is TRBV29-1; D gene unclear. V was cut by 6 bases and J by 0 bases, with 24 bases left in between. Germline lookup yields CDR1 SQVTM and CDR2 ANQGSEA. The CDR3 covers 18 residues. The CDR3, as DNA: TGCAGCGTCGCGGACGGTATTAGCGTCCTGGGTAGCAATCAGCCCCAGCATTTT. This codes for CSVADGISVLGSNQPQHF.

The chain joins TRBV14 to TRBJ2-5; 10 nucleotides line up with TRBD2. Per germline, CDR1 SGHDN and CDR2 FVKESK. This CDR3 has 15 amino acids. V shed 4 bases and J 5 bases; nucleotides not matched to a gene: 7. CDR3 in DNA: TGTGCCAGCAGCCCTAGCGGGAGCTCGGCGGAGACCCAGTACTTC. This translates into CASSPSGSSAETQYF.

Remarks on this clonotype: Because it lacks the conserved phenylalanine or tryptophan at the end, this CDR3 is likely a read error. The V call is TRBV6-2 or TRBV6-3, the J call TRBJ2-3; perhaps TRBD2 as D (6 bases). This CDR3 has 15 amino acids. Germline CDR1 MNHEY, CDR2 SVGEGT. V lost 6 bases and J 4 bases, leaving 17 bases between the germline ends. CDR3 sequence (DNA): TGTGCCAGCAGCCATTTCCCCAAGCGGGCAGATACGCAGTATCTT. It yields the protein CASSHFPKRADTQYL.

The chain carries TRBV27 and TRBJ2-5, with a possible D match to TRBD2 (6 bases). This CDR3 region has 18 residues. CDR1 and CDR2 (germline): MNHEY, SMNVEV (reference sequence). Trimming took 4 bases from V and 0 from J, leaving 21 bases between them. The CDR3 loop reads CASSYKPPGVGYQETQYF. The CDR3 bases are TGTGCCAGCAGTTACAAACCCCCGGGGGTAGGGTACCAAGAGACCCAGTACTTC.

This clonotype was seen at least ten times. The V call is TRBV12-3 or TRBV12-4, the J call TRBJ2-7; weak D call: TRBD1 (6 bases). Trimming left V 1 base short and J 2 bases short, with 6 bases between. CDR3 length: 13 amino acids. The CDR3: CASSLDRAYEQYF. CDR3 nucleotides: TGTGCCAGCAGTTTAGACAGGGCCTACGAGCAGTACTTC.

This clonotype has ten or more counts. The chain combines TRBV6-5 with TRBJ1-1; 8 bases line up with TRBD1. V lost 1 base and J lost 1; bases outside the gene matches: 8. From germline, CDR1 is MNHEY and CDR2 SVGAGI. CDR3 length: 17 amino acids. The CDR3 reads CASSYFHRGERNTEAFF. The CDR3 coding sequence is TGTGCCAGCAGTTACTTCCACAGGGGGGAGAGGAACACTGAAGCTTTCTTT.

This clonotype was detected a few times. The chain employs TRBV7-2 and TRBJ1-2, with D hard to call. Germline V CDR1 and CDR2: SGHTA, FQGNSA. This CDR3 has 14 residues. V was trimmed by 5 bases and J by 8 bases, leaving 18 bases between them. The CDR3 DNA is TGTGCCAGCAGCCCATCGTACGGCTCAGTGGGCTACACCTTC. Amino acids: CASSPSYGSVGYTF. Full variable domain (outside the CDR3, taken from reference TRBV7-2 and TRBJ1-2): GAGVSQSPSNKVTEKGKDVELRCDPISGHTALYWYRQSLGQGLEFLIYFQGNSAPDKSGLPSDRFSAERTGGSVSTLTIQRTQQEDSAVYLCASSPSYGSVGYTFGSGTRLTVV.

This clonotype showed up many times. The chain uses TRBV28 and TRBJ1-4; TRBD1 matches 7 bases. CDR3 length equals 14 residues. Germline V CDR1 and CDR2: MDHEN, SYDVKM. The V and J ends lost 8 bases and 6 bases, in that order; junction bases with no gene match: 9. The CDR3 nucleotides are TGTGCCAGCCTAAACAGGGGAGGGGATGAAAAACTGTTTTTT. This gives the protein CASLNRGGDEKLFF.

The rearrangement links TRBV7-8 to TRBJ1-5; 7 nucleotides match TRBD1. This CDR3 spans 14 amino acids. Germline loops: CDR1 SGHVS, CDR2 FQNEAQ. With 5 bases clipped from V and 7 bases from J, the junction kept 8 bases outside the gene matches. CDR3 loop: CASSQTTGNQPQHF. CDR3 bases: TGTGCCAGCAGCCAGACGACAGGGAACCAGCCCCAGCATTTT.

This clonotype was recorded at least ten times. CDR3 sequence: CATSRDSPQNNQPQHF. Here the CDR3 DNA reads TGTGCCACCAGCAGAGACTCTCCCCAGAACAATCAGCCCCAGCATTTT. The rearrangement joins TRBV15 to TRBJ1-5; D unresolved. This CDR3 comprises 16 residues. V was clipped by 0 bases and J by 3 bases, with 12 bases between them. Germline CDR1 LNHNV, CDR2 YYDKDF (reference sequence).

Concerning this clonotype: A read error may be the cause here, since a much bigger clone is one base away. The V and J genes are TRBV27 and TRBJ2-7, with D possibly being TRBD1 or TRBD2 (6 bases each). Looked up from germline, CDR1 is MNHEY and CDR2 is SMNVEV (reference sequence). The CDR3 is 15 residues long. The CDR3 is CASSGGPSSSYERYF. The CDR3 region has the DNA TGTGCCAGCAGTGGGGGGCCTAGCAGCTCCTACGAGCGGTACTTC.

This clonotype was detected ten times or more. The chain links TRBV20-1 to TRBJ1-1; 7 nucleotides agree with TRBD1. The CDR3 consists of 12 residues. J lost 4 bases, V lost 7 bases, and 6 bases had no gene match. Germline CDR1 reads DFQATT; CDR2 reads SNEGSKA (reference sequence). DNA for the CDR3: TGCAGTGTTCCAGACAGGGCCACTGAAGCTTTCTTT. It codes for CSVPDRATEAFF.

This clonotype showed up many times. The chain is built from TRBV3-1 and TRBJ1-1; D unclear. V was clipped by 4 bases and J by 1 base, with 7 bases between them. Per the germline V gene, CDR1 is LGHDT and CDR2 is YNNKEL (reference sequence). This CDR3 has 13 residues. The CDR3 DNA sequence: TGTGCCAGCAGCCCACGATCGAACACTGAAGCTTTCTTT. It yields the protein CASSPRSNTEAFF.

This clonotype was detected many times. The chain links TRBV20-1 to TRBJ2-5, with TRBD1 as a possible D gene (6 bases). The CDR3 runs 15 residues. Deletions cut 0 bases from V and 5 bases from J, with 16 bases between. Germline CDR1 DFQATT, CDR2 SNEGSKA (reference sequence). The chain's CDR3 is CSAREPRGGAETQYF. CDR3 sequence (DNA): TGCAGTGCTAGAGAACCCAGGGGTGGGGCGGAGACCCAGTACTTC.

The CDR3 DNA sequence: TGTGCCAGTACAACCGCGGGACTAGCGGGAGAGACCCAGTACTTC. As protein: CASTTAGLAGETQYF. The chain joins TRBV19 to TRBJ2-5, with 12 positions matching TRBD2. The CDR3 runs to 15 residues. Germline values: CDR1 LNHDA, CDR2 SQIVND (reference sequence). V lost 7 bases and J lost 4; bases outside the gene matches: 7.

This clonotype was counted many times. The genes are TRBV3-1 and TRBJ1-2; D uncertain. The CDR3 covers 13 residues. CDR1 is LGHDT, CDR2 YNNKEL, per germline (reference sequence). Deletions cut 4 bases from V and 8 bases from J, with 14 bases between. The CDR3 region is CASSRTRGGGYTF. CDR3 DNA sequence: TGTGCCAGCAGCCGCACAAGAGGAGGAGGCTACACCTTC. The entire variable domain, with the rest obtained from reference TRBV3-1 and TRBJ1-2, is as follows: DTAVSQTPKYLVTQMGNDKSIKCEQNLGHDTMYWYKQDSKKFLKIMFSYNNKELIINETVPNRFSPKSPDKAHLNLHINSLELGDSAVYFCASSRTRGGGYTFGSGTRLTVV.

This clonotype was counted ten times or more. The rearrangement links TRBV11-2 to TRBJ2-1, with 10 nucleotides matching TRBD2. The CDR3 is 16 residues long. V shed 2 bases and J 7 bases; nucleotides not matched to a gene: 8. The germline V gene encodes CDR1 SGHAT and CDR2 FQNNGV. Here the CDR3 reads CASSLTLAGVGNEQFF. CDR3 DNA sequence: TGTGCCAGCAGCTTAACTCTAGCGGGAGTAGGTAATGAGCAGTTCTTC.

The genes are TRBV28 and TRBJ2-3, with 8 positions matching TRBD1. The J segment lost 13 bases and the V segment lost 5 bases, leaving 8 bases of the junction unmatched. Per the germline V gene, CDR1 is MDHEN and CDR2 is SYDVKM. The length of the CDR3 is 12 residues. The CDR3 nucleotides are TGTGCCAGCAGTCCGCGGACAGGGTTGGAGTATTTT. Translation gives CASSPRTGLEYF.

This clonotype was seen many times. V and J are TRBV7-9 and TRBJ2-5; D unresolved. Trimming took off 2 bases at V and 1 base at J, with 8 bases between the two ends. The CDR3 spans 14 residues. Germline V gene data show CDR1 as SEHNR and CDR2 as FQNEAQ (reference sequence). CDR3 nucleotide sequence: TGTGCCAGCAGCTTACCCAGCTTCCAAGAGACCCAGTACTTC. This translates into CASSLPSFQETQYF.

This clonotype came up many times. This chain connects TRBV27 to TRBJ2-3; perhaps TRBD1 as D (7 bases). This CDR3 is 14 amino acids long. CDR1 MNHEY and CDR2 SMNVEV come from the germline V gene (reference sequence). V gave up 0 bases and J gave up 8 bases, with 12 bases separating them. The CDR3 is CASSLSPGGGTQYF. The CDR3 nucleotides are TGTGCCAGCAGTTTATCCCCAGGGGGAGGTACGCAGTATTTT.

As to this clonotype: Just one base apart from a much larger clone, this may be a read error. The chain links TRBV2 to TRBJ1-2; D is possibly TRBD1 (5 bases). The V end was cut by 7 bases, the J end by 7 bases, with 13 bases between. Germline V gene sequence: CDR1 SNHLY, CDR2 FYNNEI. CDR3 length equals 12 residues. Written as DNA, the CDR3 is TGTGCCAGCACGTCCCTCGGGGGTGGCTACACCTTC. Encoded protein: CASTSLGGGYTF.

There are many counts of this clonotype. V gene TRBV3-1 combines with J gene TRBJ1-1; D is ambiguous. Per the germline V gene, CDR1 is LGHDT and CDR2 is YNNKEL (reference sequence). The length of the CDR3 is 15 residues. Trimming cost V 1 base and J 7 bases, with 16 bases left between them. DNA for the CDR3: TGTGCCAGCAGCCAAGGGGGATCGGTCGTGGTTGAAGCTTTCTTT. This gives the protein CASSQGGSVVVEAFF. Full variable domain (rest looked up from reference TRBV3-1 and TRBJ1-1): DTAVSQTPKYLVTQMGNDKSIKCEQNLGHDTMYWYKQDSKKFLKIMFSYNNKELIINETVPNRFSPKSPDKAHLNLHINSLELGDSAVYFCASSQGGSVVVEAFFGQGTRLTVV.

The CDR3 region has the DNA TGTGCCATCAAGACAGGGTCTTCGACCGGGGAGCTGTTTTTT. Translation gives CAIKTGSSTGELFF. The chain is built from TRBV10-3 and TRBJ2-2, with TRBD1 identical over 7 bases. This CDR3 region has 14 residues. Germline lookup yields CDR1 ENHRY and CDR2 SYGVKD. Trimming took 7 bases from V and 5 from J; bases not matched to a gene: 7.

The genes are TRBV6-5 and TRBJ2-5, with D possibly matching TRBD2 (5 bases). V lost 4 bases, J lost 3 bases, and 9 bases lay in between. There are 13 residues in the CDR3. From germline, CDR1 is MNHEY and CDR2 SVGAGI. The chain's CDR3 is CASSFDGKETQYF. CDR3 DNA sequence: TGTGCCAGCAGTTTCGACGGGAAAGAGACCCAGTACTTC.

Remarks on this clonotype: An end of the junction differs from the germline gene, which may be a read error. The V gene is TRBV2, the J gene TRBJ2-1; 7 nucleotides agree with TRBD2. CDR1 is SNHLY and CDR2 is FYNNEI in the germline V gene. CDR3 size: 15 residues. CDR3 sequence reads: CASTLLANLYNGQFF. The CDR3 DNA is TGTGCCAGCACTCTACTAGCGAACCTTTACAATGGGCAGTTCTTC.

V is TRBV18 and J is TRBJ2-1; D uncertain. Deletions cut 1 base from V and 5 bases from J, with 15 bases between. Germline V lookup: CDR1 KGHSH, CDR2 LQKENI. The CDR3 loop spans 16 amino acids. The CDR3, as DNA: TGTGCCAGCTCACCACGACCCCTTGGATTCAACAATGAGCAGTTCTTC. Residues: CASSPRPLGFNNEQFF.

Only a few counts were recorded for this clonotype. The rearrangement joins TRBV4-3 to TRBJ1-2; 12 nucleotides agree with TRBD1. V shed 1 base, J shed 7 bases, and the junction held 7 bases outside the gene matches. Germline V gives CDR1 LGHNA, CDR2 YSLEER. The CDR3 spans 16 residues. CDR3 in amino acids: CASSQAPGTGGSGYTF. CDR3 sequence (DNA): TGCGCCAGCAGCCAAGCCCCCGGGACAGGGGGCTCTGGCTACACCTTC.